The clone carrying this T cell receptor (beta chain) was detected once. The sample belongs to a study of blood T cell repertoires in COVID-19. Background on the study: Samples representing acute and convalescent COVID-19 were sourced from the United States, Italy and Spain. In each case, the material was cDNA or gDNA derived from T cells, B-cell-depleted T cells, or PBMCs.

Per the authors' pipeline: The assay estimated nucleated cells by amplifying reference gene primers. The repertoire was sequenced with immunoSEQ multiplex PCR; TCRdb's copy has only in-frame clones and lacks some. From that table come the V and J calls and clone size; the DNA was used to work out D and trimming. The sample shows fewer than 200,000 clones, approximately 90% of them seen only once. The V end lost 1 base, the J end lost 4 bases, and 16 bases lay between the germline ends. This CDR3 is built from 17 residues. Germline CDR1 is LNHNV and CDR2 is YYDKDF (reference sequence). This receptor was taken from a man aged 35-49 years with active or convalescent COVID-19. The sequencing sample was made of peripheral blood. The chain has TRBV15 and TRBJ2-2; D might be TRBD2 (6 bases). The CDR3 nucleotides read TGTGCCACCAGCAGAGCTCCGGGAGAGGGTTCCACCGGGGAGCTGTTTTTT. It translates to CATSRAPGEGSTGELFF.